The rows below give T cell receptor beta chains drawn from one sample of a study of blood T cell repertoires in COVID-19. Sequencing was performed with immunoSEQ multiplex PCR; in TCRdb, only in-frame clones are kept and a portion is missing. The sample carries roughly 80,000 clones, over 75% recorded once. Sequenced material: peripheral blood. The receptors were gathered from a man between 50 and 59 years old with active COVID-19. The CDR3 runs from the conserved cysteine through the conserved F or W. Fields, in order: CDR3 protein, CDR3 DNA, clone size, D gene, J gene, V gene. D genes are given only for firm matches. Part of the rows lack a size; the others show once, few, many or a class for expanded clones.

CASSLDERAGNTIYF | TGTGCCAGCAGCTTAGACGAGAGGGCTGGAAACACCATATATTTT | - | - | TRBJ1-3 | TRBV7-2
CASSREIAGGDEQFF | TGTGCCAGCAGCCGCGAAATAGCGGGAGGGGATGAGCAGTTCTTC | once | TRBD2 | TRBJ2-1 | TRBV7-8
CASSFGQQILNQPQHF | TGTGCCAGCAGCTTTGGACAGCAAATATTAAATCAGCCCCAGCATTTT | - | - | TRBJ1-5 | TRBV5-6
CASRGMNQPQHF | TGTGCCAGCAGGGGCATGAATCAGCCCCAGCATTTT | - | - | TRBJ1-5 | TRBV28
CASSYRTGGVEQYF | TGTGCCAGCAGCTATAGGACAGGGGGCGTCGAGCAGTACTTC | many | TRBD1 | TRBJ2-7 | TRBV13
CASSLTSAYEQYF | TGTGCCAGCAGCTTGACTAGCGCCTACGAGCAGTACTTC | - | TRBD2 | TRBJ2-7 | TRBV7-6
CASVLPNTGELFF | TGCGCCAGTGTTCTTCCGAACACCGGGGAGCTGTTTTTT | - | - | TRBJ2-2 | TRBV5-1
CASSSGTSGEFTDTQYF | TGTGCCAGCAGCTCAGGGACTAGCGGGGAATTCACAGATACGCAGTATTTT | - | TRBD2 | TRBJ2-3 | TRBV5-6
CATSRDWASEAFF | TGTGCCACCAGCAGAGATTGGGCATCAGAAGCTTTCTTT | - | - | TRBJ1-1 | TRBV15
CASSPRSRTSGRPQETQYF | TGTGCCAGCTCTCCTAGATCCCGGACTAGCGGGCGGCCCCAAGAGACCCAGTACTTC | - | TRBD2 | TRBJ2-5 | TRBV18